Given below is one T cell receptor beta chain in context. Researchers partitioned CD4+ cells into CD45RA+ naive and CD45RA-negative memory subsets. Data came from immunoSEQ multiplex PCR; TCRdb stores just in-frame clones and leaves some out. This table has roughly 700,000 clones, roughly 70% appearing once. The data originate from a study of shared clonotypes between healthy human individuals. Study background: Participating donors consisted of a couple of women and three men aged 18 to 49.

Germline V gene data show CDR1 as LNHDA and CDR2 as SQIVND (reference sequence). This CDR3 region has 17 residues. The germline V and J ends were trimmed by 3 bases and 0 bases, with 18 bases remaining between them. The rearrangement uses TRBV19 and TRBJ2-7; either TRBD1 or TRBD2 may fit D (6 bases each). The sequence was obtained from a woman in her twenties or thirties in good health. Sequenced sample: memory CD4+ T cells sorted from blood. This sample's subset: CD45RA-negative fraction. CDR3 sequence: CASSIRGGLPSSYEQYF. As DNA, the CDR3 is TGTGCCAGTAGTATCCGAGGGGGGCTTCCGAGCTCCTACGAGCAGTACTTC. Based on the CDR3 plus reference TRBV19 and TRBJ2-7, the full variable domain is DGGITQSPKYLFRKEGQNVTLSCEQNLNHDAMYWYRQDPGQGLRLIYYSQIVNDFQKGDIAEGYSVSREKKESFPLTVTSAQKNPTAFYLCASSIRGGLPSSYEQYFGPGTRLTVT.